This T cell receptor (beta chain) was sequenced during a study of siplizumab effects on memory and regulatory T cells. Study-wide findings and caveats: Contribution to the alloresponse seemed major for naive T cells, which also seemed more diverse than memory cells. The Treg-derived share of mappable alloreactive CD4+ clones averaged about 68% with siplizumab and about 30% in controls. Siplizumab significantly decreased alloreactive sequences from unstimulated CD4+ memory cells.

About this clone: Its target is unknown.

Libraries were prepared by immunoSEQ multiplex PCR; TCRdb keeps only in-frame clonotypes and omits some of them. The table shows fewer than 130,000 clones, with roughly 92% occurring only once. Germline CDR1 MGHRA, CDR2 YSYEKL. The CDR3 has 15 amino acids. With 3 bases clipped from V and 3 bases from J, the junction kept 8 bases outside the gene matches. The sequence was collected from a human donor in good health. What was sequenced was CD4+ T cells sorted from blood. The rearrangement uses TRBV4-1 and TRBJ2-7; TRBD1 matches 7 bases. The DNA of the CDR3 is TGCGCCAGCAGCCATTACACAGGGGCCCGCTACGAGCAGTACTTC. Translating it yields CASSHYTGARYEQYF.